This entry describes one T cell receptor (beta chain). The antigen is unknown. This CDR3 comprises 15 residues. V lost 5 bases and J 5 bases, leaving 16 bases between the germline ends. Germline assignment: CDR1 SNHLY and CDR2 FYNNEI. This specimen belongs to a study of T cell responses to AZD1222 COVID-19 vaccine. Study findings and constraints: Once two AZD1222 doses were given, Spike-specific TCR breadth and depth went up. Regions 160-218 and 743-854 held dominance among vaccine-associated CD4 TCRs, which spanned spike. Donors were largely white British and mainly female; clonal diversity was possibly underestimated. Nearly half of spike-specific TCRs reportedly go after variant regions that carry no mutations.

Profiled with immunoSEQ multiplex PCR; TCRdb holds only in-frame clones, not every one. The sample records more than 50,000 clones, roughly 90% being singletons. The chain uses TRBV2 and TRBJ1-3, with D perhaps matching TRBD1 (6 bases). The sequence derives from an adult in good health. The source was peripheral blood, collected on day 0 of AZD1222 vaccination. The CDR3 DNA sequence: TGTGCCAGCAGTCAACCAGGGGATACTAGAAACACCATATATTTT. This codes for CASSQPGDTRNTIYF.